This T cell receptor (beta chain) was obtained from a study of blood T cell repertoires in COVID-19. Germline V lookup: CDR1 MNHEY, CDR2 SVGAGI. V gave up 8 bases and J gave up 2 bases; unmatched junction bases: 0. CDR3 length: 11 amino acids. Authors' data handling: Nucleated cell number was recorded as an estimate derived from reference gene primer amplification. Some clones are missing from TCRdb's copy, which holds only in-frame ones; the method was immunoSEQ multiplex PCR. From that table come the V and J calls and clone size; the DNA was used to work out D and trimming. The profile shows about 220,000 clones, over 70% of them singletons.

The gene calls are TRBV6-5 and TRBJ2-7, with 7 bases lining up with TRBD1. This TCR derives from a woman in her 70s with acute or convalescent COVID-19. Material: peripheral blood. The CDR3 region is CASGQAYEQYF. The DNA of the CDR3 is TGTGCCAGCGGACAGGCCTACGAGCAGTACTTC.